These T cell receptor beta chains were read from a single sample in a study of CD8 T cells in Susac syndrome. In TCRdb, the immunoSEQ multiplex PCR reads were re-called with MiXCR into one record per CDR3 protein. This sample has 200,000 to 300,000 distinct CDR3 sequences, with 90% to 97% found just once. Specimen: CD4+ T cells from PBMCs. All receptors derive from a human donor with Susac syndrome. CDR3s include the opening cysteine and the closing phenylalanine or tryptophan. Each record gives: J gene, V gene, CDR3 protein.

>TRBJ1-1|TRBV25-1
CASSGQGESEAFF
>TRBJ2-6|TRBV5-1
CASSLRVGLGSSGANVLTF
>TRBJ1-1|TRBV7-3
CASSLNRARAMNTEAFF
>TRBJ2-3|TRBV5-1
CASSSQDGTDTQYF
>TRBJ1-2|TRBV2
CASSVDQANYGYTF
>TRBJ1-5|TRBV28
CASMERLSNQPQHF
>TRBJ1-1|TRBV29-1
CSVDRANTEAFF
>TRBJ2-5|TRBV6-2/TRBV6-3
CASRTLGETQYF
>TRBJ1-5|TRBV7-8
CASSLVWDPNQPQHF
>TRBJ1-3|TRBV29-1
CSVLGQGNTIYF
>TRBJ2-7|TRBV12-3/TRBV12-4
CASSFQVHYEQYF
>TRBJ2-1|TRBV7-9
CASSQASGSFSYNEQFF
>TRBJ1-5|TRBV3-1
CASSRGRDYQHF
>TRBJ2-7|TRBV5-1
CASIGGSEQYF
>TRBJ1-5|TRBV7-3
CASSLVPGGNQPQHF
>TRBJ1-4|TRBV29-1
CSASPGVDEKLFF
>TRBJ1-1|TRBV19
CASSTPMGRPTEAFF
>TRBJ2-1|TRBV6-4
CASSQERYNEQFF
>TRBJ1-1|TRBV7-6
CASSLRAEAFF
>TRBJ2-5|TRBV18
CASSKQGWGETQYF
>TRBJ2-7|TRBV5-1
CASSLTPGAAGEQYF
>TRBJ1-3|TRBV3-1
CASSLQGALLPIF
>TRBJ2-1|TRBV11-2
CATTSGIYEQFF
>TRBJ1-5|TRBV27
CASSPGGEPNQPQHF
>TRBJ2-3|TRBV4-1
CASSRHLAGGLLDTQYF
>TRBJ2-7|TRBV11-2
CASSTVAGGAYEQYF
>TRBJ2-4|TRBV3-1
CASGGDAKNIQYF
>TRBJ2-1|TRBV20-1
CSARDLREWPNEQFF
>TRBJ2-1|TRBV14
CASSPLAGFGNEQFF
>TRBJ2-2|TRBV29-1
CSVLPGGVELFF
>TRBJ1-3|TRBV28
CASGATDSGNTIYF
>TRBJ1-1|TRBV4-2
CASSQDFRETEAFF
>TRBJ2-3|TRBV18
CASSPLSLAGNADTQYF
>TRBJ2-1|TRBV4-1
CASSPGLGGVYEQFF
>TRBJ2-3|TRBV15
CATSRPSGRTDTQYF
>TRBJ2-7|TRBV3-1
CASSQDLGGTRELGYEQYF
>TRBJ1-5|TRBV20-1
CAGQGLNQPQHF
>TRBJ1-3|TRBV30
CASRRNPRDTIYF
>TRBJ1-1|TRBV3-1
CASSQAGQGHTEAFF
>TRBJ1-2|TRBV27
CASSSGPYYGYTF
>TRBJ2-2|TRBV6-2/TRBV6-3
CASSPTGGGGELFF
>TRBJ2-1|TRBV20-1
CSARDSGRAYNEQFF
>TRBJ2-2|TRBV29-1
CSVEDPIAGGVGELFF
>TRBJ2-5|TRBV2
CASSPRGDVTQYF
>TRBJ1-2|TRBV14
CASSQGTGYTF